This is a list of T cell receptor beta chains from one sample in a study of Graves' ophthalmopathy and Graves' hyperthyroidism. In TCRdb, the multiplex PCR reads were re-called with MiXCR into one record per CDR3 protein. The table lists some 1.1 million distinct CDR3 sequences, about 40% of them singletons. The sequencing sample was made of peripheral blood or thyroid tissue (not recorded which). The source of these receptors is an adult man with Graves' hyperthyroidism. The CDR3 runs from the conserved cysteine through the conserved F or W. Each record gives: CDR3 DNA, CDR3 protein, V gene, J gene, clone size, D gene. A D gene is named only where the DNA matches it firmly. Size tells how often a clone was seen (once, few, many) or the class of an expanded clone, and some rows leave it out.

TGTGCCAGCAGCCCCACCGGGACGGCTAATAATTCACCCCTCCACTTT	CASSPTGTANNSPLHF	TRBV5-8	TRBJ1-6	many	-
TGCGCCAGCAGCCTCGAGGGAGGGCATACTAATGAAAAACTGTTTTTT	CASSLEGGHTNEKLFF	TRBV4-3	TRBJ1-4	few	-
TGTGCCAGCAGCGAGACTAGCGGGGACCCCACCGAGCAGTACTTC	CASSETSGDPTEQYF	TRBV25-1	TRBJ2-7	-	TRBD2
TGTGCCAGCATTCCCGACGAACCATACGAGCAGTACTTC	CASIPDEPYEQYF	TRBV10-3	TRBJ2-7	-	-
TGTGCCAGCAGCATTAGCGGGGAACATCCCGAGCAGTACTTC	CASSISGEHPEQYF	TRBV7-6	TRBJ2-7	many	TRBD2
TGCAGTGCTAGTCTTCTAGGACAGAGCAATTCACCCCTCCACTTT	CSASLLGQSNSPLHF	TRBV20-1	TRBJ1-6	-	-
TGTGCCAGCAGTTACTCAACGGAACAAGAGACCCAGTACTTC	CASSYSTEQETQYF	TRBV6-2/TRBV6-3	TRBJ2-5	-	-
TGCAGTGCACAAGACAGGGGGGAGGGGCCCACACCCTATGGCTACACCTTC	CSAQDRGEGPTPYGYTF	TRBV20-1	TRBJ1-2	-	TRBD1
TGTGCCAGCAGCACAGGGGAAAAACTGTTTTTT	CASSTGEKLFF	TRBV2	TRBJ1-4	many	-
TGTGCCAGCAGCTCCGGGACTAGCGGGACCTCTGGGGCCAACGTCCTGACTTTC	CASSSGTSGTSGANVLTF	TRBV7-9	TRBJ2-6	-	TRBD2
TGTGCCAGCAGCGGATGGACAGGGGCCTACGAGCAGTACTTC	CASSGWTGAYEQYF	TRBV5-5	TRBJ2-7	-	TRBD1